This paragraph covers one TCR beta chain sequence. Its antigen remains unidentified. The sample comes from a study of cytomegalovirus exposure and HLA in healthy donors. Use of 60 Vbeta and 13 Jbeta primers characterized the PCR. Sequencing was performed with immunoSEQ multiplex PCR; in TCRdb, only in-frame clones are kept and a portion is missing. The specimen's table records about 88,000 clones. Germline V gives CDR1 SGHTA, CDR2 FQGTGA. The CDR3 totals 13 residues. The V and J ends lost 5 bases and 10 bases respectively, with 12 bases between them. General study points: Segments of the TCR beta V type were, in most cases, productive about 87% or about 30% of the time in an earlier analysis.

The V gene is TRBV7-3, the J gene TRBJ1-6; D not certain. The sequenced material came from PBMCs. The receptor comes from a girl between 5 and 17 years old in good health and CMV-seropositive. The CDR3 DNA is TGTGCCAGCAGCCGAGACATCAGCTCACCCCTCCACTTT. It codes for CASSRDISSPLHF.